These T cell receptor beta chains were read from a single sample in a study of cytomegalovirus exposure and HLA in healthy donors. Method: immunoSEQ multiplex PCR; TCRdb's copy keeps in-frame clones and lacks some. The sample holds 140,000 to 150,000 clones, roughly 70% seen once. The sample taken for sequencing was PBMCs. These receptors originate from a woman aged 40 to 50 in good health and CMV-seronegative. CDR3s include the opening cysteine and the closing phenylalanine or tryptophan. The D gene is left open where the match is weak. A row's size may be missing; if present it is once, few, many or a size class.

>few|TRBJ1-3|.|TRBV10-3
CAISERGTYSGNTIYF
TGTGCCATCAGTGAGCGGGGGACCTACTCTGGAAACACCATATATTTT
>.|TRBJ1-2|TRBD1|TRBV6-6
CASSTGTDGYTF
TGTGCCAGCAGTACCGGGACAGATGGCTATACCTTC
>.|TRBJ2-7|TRBD1|TRBV4-1
CASSGRSWDRAHEQYF
TGCGCCAGCAGCGGGCGGTCATGGGACAGGGCCCACGAGCAGTACTTC
>once|TRBJ2-5|TRBD2|TRBV2
CASNREGETQYF
TGTGCCAGCAACCGGGAGGGAGAGACCCAGTACTTC
>.|TRBJ2-7|.|TRBV20-1
CSARDQMEQYF
TGCAGTGCTAGAGATCAGATGGAGCAGTACTTC
>.|TRBJ2-5|.|TRBV2
CASSELTGREETQYF
TGTGCCAGCAGTGAACTTACAGGGAGGGAGGAGACCCAGTACTTC
>few|TRBJ2-5|TRBD2|TRBV2
CASSEVLRTSGVQETQYF
TGTGCCAGCAGTGAGGTATTGAGGACTAGCGGGGTGCAAGAGACCCAGTACTTC
>.|TRBJ2-2|.|TRBV15
CATNLLRGTNTGELFF
TGTGCCACCAACCTCCTACGAGGGACAAACACCGGGGAGCTGTTTTTT
>.|TRBJ1-2|TRBD1|TRBV6-5
CASSYGQVDGYTF
TGTGCCAGCAGTTACGGACAGGTTGATGGCTACACCTTC
>few|TRBJ2-7|.|TRBV7-9
CASSLYNYEQYF
TGTGCCAGCAGCCTTTACAACTACGAGCAGTACTTC
>.|TRBJ2-7|.|TRBV5-6
CASSLGTASYEQYF
TGTGCCAGCAGCTTGGGGACAGCCTCCTACGAGCAGTACTTC
>.|TRBJ1-6|TRBD1|TRBV18
CASSPTGARRSPLHF
TGTGCCAGCTCACCGACAGGGGCTAGGAGGTCACCCCTCCACTTT
>.|TRBJ1-3|.|TRBV6-1
CASSQQEISGNTIYF
TGTGCCAGCAGCCAACAGGAGATTTCTGGAAACACCATATATTTT
>once|TRBJ1-1|.|TRBV6-1
CASRRTAMNTEAFF
TGTGCCAGCAGAAGGACAGCTATGAACACTGAAGCTTTCTTT
>.|TRBJ2-7|TRBD2|TRBV19
CASSIFRGGSYEQYF
TGTGCCAGTAGTATTTTCCGGGGCGGGAGCTACGAGCAGTACTTC
>.|TRBJ2-7|TRBD1|TRBV7-2
CASSITGGSGEQYF
TGTGCCAGCAGTATAACAGGGGGATCGGGCGAGCAGTACTTC
>.|TRBJ1-6|TRBD1|TRBV7-7
CASSPSPGTGNGSYNSPLHF
TGTGCCAGCAGCCCGAGTCCCGGGACAGGGAATGGCTCCTATAATTCACCCCTCCACTTT
>.|TRBJ1-1|.|TRBV18
CASSLTQGEAFF
TGTGCCAGCTCACTAACCCAGGGTGAAGCTTTCTTT
>.|TRBJ1-1|.|TRBV13
CASSLARAFGEEAFF
TGTGCCAGCAGCTTAGCTAGGGCGTTCGGGGAAGAAGCTTTCTTT
>.|TRBJ2-3|TRBD1|TRBV7-9
CASAPDRGDRTDTQYF
TGTGCCAGCGCCCCTGACAGGGGTGATAGGACAGATACGCAGTATTTT
>once|TRBJ1-1|.|TRBV12-5
CASGLVHGTQNTEAFF
TGTGCTAGTGGTTTGGTACATGGGACACAGAACACTGAAGCTTTCTTT
>.|TRBJ1-2|TRBD1|TRBV28
CASSTDDRGGYTF
TGTGCCAGCAGTACAGACGACAGGGGTGGCTACACCTTC
>.|TRBJ2-2|TRBD1|TRBV4-1
CASSQSTGAGELFF
TGCGCCAGCAGCCAATCTACAGGGGCCGGGGAGCTGTTTTTT
>.|TRBJ1-5|.|TRBV28
CASSQQGQPQHF
TGTGCCAGCAGTCAACAGGGCCAGCCCCAGCATTTT
>.|TRBJ2-7|TRBD1|TRBV27
CASSGQGNRAEGEQYF
TGTGCCAGCAGCGGACAGGGCAACCGGGCAGAGGGCGAGCAGTACTTC
>.|TRBJ2-5|TRBD1|TRBV15
CATSVRDRQETQYF
TGTGCCACCAGTGTCCGGGACAGACAAGAGACCCAGTACTTC
>few|TRBJ1-2|.|TRBV5-6
CASSQGFRARYNYGYTF
TGTGCCAGCAGCCAAGGGTTCAGGGCGCGCTATAACTATGGCTACACCTTC
>.|TRBJ2-2|TRBD2|TRBV2
CASTRSGLAANTGELFF
TGTGCCAGCACGCGGTCCGGACTAGCGGCGAACACCGGGGAGCTGTTTTTT
>.|TRBJ1-1|TRBD1|TRBV5-1
CASSLRSGQGRMNTEAFF
TGCGCCAGCAGCTTGAGGTCAGGACAGGGGAGAATGAACACTGAAGCTTTCTTT
>.|TRBJ2-3|.|TRBV4-1
CASSQDYQSTDTQYF
TGCGCCAGCAGCCAAGATTATCAGAGCACAGATACGCAGTATTTT